This record concerns one TCR beta chain sequence. Its antigen is currently not known. No base-level quality is on record; no much larger clone is a single base apart. At diagnosis, tumor, uninvolved tumor-adjacent lung and peripheral blood were collected and then preserved as a mix of FFPE and fresh-frozen material. Blood samples were analyzed as peripheral blood mononuclear cells for TCR repertoire profiling. The CDR3 holds 16 amino acids from the cysteine to the phenylalanine. Solely the CDR3 DNA is kept, with 48 bases framed from the first base. Per the germline V gene, MNHEY is the CDR1 and SVGAGI is the CDR2. The V end loses 4 bases and the J end loses 8 bases, and a stretch of 20 bases separates them. This specimen belongs to a study of T cells in localized non-small cell lung cancer (dated by TCRdb to about 2020). In terms of the full investigation: T cell repertoires of approximately 250 early-stage NSCLC patients were analyzed, with tumors being compared against uninvolved tumor-adjacent lungs. All 230 or so NSCLC patients in the cohort were treatment-naive and had localized lung tumors that were resected. The mean age of the NSCLC patients was 50 to 85 years, with roughly 120 men and around 100 women.

The immunoSEQ Assay was used to sequence TCR beta CDR3 regions from DNA. Per the authors' processing: To compute T cell density, TCR beta template counts were normalized to usable DNA, which was estimated by amplifying housekeeping genes. The preseqR package was used to estimate richness by extrapolating to 400,000 templates for PBMC samples and to 120,000 templates for tissue samples. Clonality was defined as one minus Pielou's evenness. Tissue-enriched TCRs were identified by differential abundance testing using productive amino-acid clonotypes, minimum total count 5 and alpha 0.1. The Jaccard Index and the Morisita Overlap Index were used to measure how much the repertoires overlapped between compartments. GLIPH grouped TCR beta CDR3s together with public tetramer-defined viral CDR3s, and a viral motif had to include at least three viral sequences and also show V-gene enrichment. Not all clones reach the TCRdb copy of this immuneACCESS table, which keeps in-frame sequences only. Checked studies attribute under half of the gap to unresolved V genes and leave the rest unexplained. V and J calls plus clone size are reproduced from that table; the DNA served to infer D and trimming. Across this sample there are 41,000 or so clones, with more than 85% seen only once. 7% to 9% of the sample lies in the top ten.

Overall study outcomes, separate from this receptor: Because multi-region tumor sequencing was not done, intratumor heterogeneity could not be ruled out. Uninvolved tumor-adjacent lung showed the highest T cell clonality, higher than tumor, which suggests more focused antigenic responses in the adjacent lung. Of the top 100 tumor clones, a median of about 53 were detected in paired uninvolved adjacent lung; approximately 30 were also among that lung's top 100. Because of the exploratory design, TCR variables were selected using unadjusted p-values without false-discovery rate correction. Longer overall survival was associated with higher blood T cell density, whereas shorter survival was associated with higher adjacent-lung clonality.

Sequencing used peripheral blood, obtained before any cancer treatment. The V gene is TRBV6-5 and the J gene is TRBJ1-4; a tentative D call is TRBD1 (6 bases match). This sequence originates from a woman aged 18-55 years with stage III lung adenocarcinoma. CDR3 protein: CASSFVPTGIYEKLFF. The nucleotide sequence is given as TGTGCCAGCAGTTTCGTCCCTACAGGGATTTACGAAAAACTGTTTTTT.